Described below is a single T cell receptor (beta chain) sequence and its context. This sample was included in a study of blood T cells in healthy people across ages. Through a sample-barcoded 5' primer and a J-beta primer mix, a second PCR was run for roughly 6 to 11 cycles. TCRdb reprocessed the 5' RACE reads via MiXCR and lists one record per CDR3 protein. The data show more than 650,000 distinct CDR3 sequences, roughly 25% seen once. This CDR3 spans 13 amino acids. Germline CDR1 reads SQVTM; CDR2 reads ANQGSEA. Germline trimming cut 5 bases from V and 8 bases from J; bases unmatched to any gene: 7. Another study also made use of these data, one on T cells of mothers and their children.

Specimen: blood. J is TRBJ2-7 and V is TRBV29-1; TRBD1 agrees at 12 bases. The TCR sequence derives from a boy younger than 18 in good health. CDR3 nucleotides: TGCAGCGTTCTAGGGACAGGGGGCGCCCAGCAGTACTTC. It encodes CSVLGTGGAQQYF.